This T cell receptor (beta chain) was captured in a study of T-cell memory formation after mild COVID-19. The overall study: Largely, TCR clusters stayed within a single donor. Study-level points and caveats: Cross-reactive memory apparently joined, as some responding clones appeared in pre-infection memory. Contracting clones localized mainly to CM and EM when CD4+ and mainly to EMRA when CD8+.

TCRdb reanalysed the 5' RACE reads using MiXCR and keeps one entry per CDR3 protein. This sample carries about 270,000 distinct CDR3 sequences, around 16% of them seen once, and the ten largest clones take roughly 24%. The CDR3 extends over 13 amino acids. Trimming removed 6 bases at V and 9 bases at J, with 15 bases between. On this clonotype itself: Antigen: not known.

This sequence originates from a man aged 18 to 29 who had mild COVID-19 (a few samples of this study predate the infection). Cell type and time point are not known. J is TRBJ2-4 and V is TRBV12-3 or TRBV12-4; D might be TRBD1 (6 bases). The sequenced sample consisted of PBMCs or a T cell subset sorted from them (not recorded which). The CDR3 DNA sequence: TGTGCCAGCAGGTGGATAGGGACAAGCATTCAGTACTTC. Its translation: CASRWIGTSIQYF.